This TCR beta chain was identified in a study of control samples from healthy donors and cancer patients. Clones were read by immunoSEQ multiplex PCR, and TCRdb kept only the in-frame ones, dropping some. This repertoire shows about 180,000 clones, 90% to 95% found once; its top ten account for more than 1.3%. In germline, CDR1 is MGHDK, CDR2 SYGVNS. This CDR3 contains 15 residues. The V and J ends lost 1 base and 4 bases respectively, with 11 bases between them. The chain uses TRBV25-1 and TRBJ1-3, with D perhaps TRBD1 (6 bases). The sequence was obtained from a man aged 30-40 years in good health. What was sequenced was blood. CDR3: CASSEFKGDGNTIYF. For the CDR3, the DNA is TGTGCCAGCAGTGAATTTAAGGGGGACGGAAACACCATATATTTT.